This TCR beta chain was recorded in a study of T cells after yellow fever vaccination. In the study overall: Fractions of low cell number were prepared using SMART-Seq v4 Ultra Low Input. General observations from the study: Abundant clonotypes from the bulk population could get into FACS-sorted repertoires as contaminants.

A 5'RACE template-switching step, the method used to make TCR cDNA, added a universal primer site and UMIs. TCRdb redid the calling of the 5' RACE reads with MiXCR, one entry per CDR3 protein. There are 310,000 or so distinct CDR3 sequences in the sample; around 3.9% occur only once, and around a quarter lies in the top ten. In the case of this clonotype: Its antigen is still unknown.

The V gene lost 2 bases and the J gene lost 0 bases, with 6 bases spanning the gap. Germline V CDR1 and CDR2: SGDLS, YYNGEE. The CDR3 consists of 14 residues. The receptor comes from a man between 18 and 29 years old who received the YFV17D yellow fever vaccine. This sequence joins TRBV9 and TRBJ1-3; D gene unclear. The sequences come from PBMCs, collected on the day of the yellow fever booster vaccination. The CDR3 reads CASSVGDSGNTIYF. DNA for the CDR3: TGTGCCAGCAGCGTCGGAGACTCTGGAAACACCATATATTTT.